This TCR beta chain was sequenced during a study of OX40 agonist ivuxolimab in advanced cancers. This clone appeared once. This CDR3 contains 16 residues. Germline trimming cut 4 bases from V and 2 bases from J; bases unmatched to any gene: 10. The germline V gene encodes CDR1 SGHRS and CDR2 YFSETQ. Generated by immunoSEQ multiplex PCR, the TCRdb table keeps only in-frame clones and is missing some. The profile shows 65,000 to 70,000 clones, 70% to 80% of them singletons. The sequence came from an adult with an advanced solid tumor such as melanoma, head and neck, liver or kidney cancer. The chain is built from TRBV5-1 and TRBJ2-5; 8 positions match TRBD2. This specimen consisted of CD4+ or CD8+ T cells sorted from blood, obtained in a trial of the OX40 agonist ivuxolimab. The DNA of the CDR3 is TGCGCCAGCAGCCTCTTGACTAGCGCAGGGCAAGAGACCCAGTACTTC. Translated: CASSLLTSAGQETQYF.